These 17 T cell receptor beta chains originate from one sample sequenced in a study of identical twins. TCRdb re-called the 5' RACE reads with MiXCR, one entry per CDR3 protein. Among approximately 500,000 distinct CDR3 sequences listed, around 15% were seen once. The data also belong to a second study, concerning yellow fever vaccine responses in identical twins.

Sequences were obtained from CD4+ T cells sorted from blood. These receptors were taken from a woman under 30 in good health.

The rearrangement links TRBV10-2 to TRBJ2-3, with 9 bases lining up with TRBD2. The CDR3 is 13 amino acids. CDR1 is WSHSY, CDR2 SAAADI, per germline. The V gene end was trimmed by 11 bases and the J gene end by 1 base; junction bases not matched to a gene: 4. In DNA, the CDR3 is TGCGCCGGAAGACTAGCGGGCACAGATACGCAGTATTTT. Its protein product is CAGRLAGTDTQYF.

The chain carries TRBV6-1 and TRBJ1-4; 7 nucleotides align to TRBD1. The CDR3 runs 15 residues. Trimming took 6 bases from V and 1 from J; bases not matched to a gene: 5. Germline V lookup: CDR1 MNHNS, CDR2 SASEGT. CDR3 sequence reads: CASRRGTVTNEKLFF. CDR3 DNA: TGTGCCAGCAGGAGAGGGACAGTAACTAATGAAAAACTGTTTTTT.

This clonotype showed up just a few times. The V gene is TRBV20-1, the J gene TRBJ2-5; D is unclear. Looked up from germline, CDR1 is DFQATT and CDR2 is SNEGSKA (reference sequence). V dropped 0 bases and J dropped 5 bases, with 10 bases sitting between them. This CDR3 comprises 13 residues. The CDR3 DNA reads TGCAGTGCTAGAGATTTAGATAGGGAGACCCAGTACTTC. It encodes CSARDLDRETQYF.

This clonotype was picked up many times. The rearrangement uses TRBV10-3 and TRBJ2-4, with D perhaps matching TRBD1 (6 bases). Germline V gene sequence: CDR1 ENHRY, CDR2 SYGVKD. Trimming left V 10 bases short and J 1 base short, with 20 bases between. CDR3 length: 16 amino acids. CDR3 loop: CATMETGWMAKNIQYF. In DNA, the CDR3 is TGTGCCACCATGGAAACAGGGTGGATGGCCAAAAACATTCAGTACTTC.

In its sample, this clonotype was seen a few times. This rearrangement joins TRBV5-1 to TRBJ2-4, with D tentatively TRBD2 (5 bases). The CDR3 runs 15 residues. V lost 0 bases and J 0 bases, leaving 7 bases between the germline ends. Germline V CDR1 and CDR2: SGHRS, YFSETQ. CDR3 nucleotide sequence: TGCGCCAGCAGCTTGGTGGCGGGAGCCAAAAACATTCAGTACTTC. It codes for CASSLVAGAKNIQYF.

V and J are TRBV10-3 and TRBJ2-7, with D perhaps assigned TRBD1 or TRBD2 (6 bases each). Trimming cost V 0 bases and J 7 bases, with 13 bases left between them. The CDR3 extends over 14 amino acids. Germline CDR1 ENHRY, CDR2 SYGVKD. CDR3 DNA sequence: TGTGCCATCAGTGAGTCTGGCAGGGGAGGAGAGCAGTACGTC. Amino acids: CAISESGRGGEQYV.

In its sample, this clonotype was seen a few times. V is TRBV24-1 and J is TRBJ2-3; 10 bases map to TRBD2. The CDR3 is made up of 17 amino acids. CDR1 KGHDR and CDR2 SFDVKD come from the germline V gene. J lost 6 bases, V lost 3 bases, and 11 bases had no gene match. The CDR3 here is CATSDPTEREGGDTQYF. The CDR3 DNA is TGTGCCACCAGTGATCCGACAGAGCGGGAGGGGGGGGATACGCAGTATTTT.

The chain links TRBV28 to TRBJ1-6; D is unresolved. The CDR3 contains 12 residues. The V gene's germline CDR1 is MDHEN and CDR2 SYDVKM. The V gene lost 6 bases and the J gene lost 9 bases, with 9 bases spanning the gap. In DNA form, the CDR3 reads TGTGCCAGCAGCTTTGGGGTTTCACCCCTCCACTTT. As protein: CASSFGVSPLHF.

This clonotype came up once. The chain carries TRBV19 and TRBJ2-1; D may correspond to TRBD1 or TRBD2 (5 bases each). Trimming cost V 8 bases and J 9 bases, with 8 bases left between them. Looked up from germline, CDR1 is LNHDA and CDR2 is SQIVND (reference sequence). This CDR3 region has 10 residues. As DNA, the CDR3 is TGTGCCAGTGGGGACGTTGAGCAGTTCTTC. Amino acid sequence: CASGDVEQFF.

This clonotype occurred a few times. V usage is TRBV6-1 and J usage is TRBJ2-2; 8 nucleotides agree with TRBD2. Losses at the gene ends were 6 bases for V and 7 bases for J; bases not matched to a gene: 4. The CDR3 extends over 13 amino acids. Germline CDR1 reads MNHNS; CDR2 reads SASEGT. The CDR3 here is CASRPGGDGELFF. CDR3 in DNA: TGTGCCAGCAGACCCGGGGGGGACGGGGAGCTGTTTTTT.

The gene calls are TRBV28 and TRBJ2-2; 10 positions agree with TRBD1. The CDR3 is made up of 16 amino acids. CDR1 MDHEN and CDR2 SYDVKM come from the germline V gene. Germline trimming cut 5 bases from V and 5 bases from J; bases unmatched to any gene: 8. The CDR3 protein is CASSPVGTGETGELFF. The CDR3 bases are TGTGCCAGCAGTCCAGTAGGGACAGGGGAGACCGGGGAGCTGTTTTTT.

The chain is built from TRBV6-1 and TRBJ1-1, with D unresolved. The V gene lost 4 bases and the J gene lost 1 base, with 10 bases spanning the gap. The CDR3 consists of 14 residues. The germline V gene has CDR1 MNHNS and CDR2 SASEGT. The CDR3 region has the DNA TGTGCCAGCAGTGGACGATGGGGGAACACTGAAGCTTTCTTT. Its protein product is CASSGRWGNTEAFF.

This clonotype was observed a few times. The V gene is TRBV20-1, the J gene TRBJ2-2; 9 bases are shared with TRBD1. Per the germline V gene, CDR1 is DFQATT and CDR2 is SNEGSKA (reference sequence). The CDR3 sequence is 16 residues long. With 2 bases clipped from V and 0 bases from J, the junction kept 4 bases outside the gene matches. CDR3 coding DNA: TGCAGTGCTAGACATGGACAGGGGACGAACACCGGGGAGCTGTTTTTT. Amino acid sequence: CSARHGQGTNTGELFF.

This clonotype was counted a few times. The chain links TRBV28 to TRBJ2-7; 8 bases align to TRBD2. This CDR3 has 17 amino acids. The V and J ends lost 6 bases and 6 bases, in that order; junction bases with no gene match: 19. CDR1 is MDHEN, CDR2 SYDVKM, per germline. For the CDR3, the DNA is TGTGCCAGCAGAAGCCAGTCCGGGACTAGTATCGCCCGCGAGCAGTACTTC. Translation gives CASRSQSGTSIAREQYF.

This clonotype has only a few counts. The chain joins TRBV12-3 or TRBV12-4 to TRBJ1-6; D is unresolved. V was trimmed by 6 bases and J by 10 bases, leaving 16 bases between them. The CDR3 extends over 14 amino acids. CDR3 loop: CASRFGAARSPLHF. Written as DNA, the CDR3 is TGTGCCAGCAGATTCGGCGCGGCTCGATCACCCCTCCACTTT.

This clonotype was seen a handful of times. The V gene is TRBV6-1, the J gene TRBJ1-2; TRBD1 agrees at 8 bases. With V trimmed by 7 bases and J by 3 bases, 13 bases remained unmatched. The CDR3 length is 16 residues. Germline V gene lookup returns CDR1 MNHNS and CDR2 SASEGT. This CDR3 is CASNIQTGAADYGYTF. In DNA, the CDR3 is TGTGCCAGCAACATCCAGACAGGGGCGGCGGACTATGGCTACACCTTC.

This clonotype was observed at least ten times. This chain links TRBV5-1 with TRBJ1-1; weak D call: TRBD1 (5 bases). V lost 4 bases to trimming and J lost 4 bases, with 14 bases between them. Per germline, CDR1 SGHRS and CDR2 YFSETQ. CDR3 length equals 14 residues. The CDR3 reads CASSGGEPGTEAFF. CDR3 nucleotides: TGCGCCAGCAGCGGAGGGGAACCGGGCACTGAAGCTTTCTTT.